The sequence of this T cell receptor beta chain was determined in a study of identical twins. TCRdb analysed the 5' RACE reads with MiXCR anew, one entry per CDR3 protein. The repertoire holds around 550,000 distinct CDR3 sequences, with roughly 15% as singletons. This clonotype was seen a few times. Per the germline V gene, CDR1 is SGHRS and CDR2 is YFSETQ. CDR3 length equals 14 residues. Deletions cut 0 bases from V and 6 bases from J, with 11 bases between. These data were likewise used in another study, on yellow fever vaccine responses in identical twins.

This chain uses TRBV5-1 with TRBJ2-3; D unresolved. The sequencing sample was made of CD4+ T cells sorted from blood. This receptor was identified in a woman between 18 and 29 years old in good health. Written as DNA, the CDR3 is TGCGCCAGCAGCTTGGAACTGCTGGGGGATACGCAGTATTTT. Its protein product is CASSLELLGDTQYF.